The 26 T cell receptor beta chains in this list originate from one sample, sequenced in a study of vaccination and CD4 T cells after COVID-19. The treatment was: approximately 9-day PBMC culture with coronavirus spike peptide pools or control peptides (ViraFEST assay). The collection of CD4+ T cells from the unexposed donor took place before the COVID-19 pandemic (2011-2018). Cultured CD4+ T cells had their DNA profiled by the Oncomine TCR Beta short-read assay. Genomic DNA was extracted from cultured CD4+ T cells. TCRdb called the PCR reads again in MiXCR, with one record for every CDR3 protein. The sample comprises about 6,800 distinct CDR3 sequences, approximately 33% of which are singletons, and approximately 11% rests with the top ten. No antigen is known for these receptors. The sequenced material came from CD4+ T cells from blood, cultured in vitro. The source is a human donor in good health.

The sample holds a few counts of this clonotype. The chain couples TRBV2 to TRBJ2-7; TRBD1 is a possible D gene (6 bases). CDR1 SNHLY and CDR2 FYNNEI come from the germline V gene. This CDR3 contains 12 residues. V lost 6 bases, J lost 2 bases, and 8 bases lay in between. CDR3: CASRGDTYEQYF. The CDR3 DNA sequence: TGTGCCAGCAGGGGGGACACCTACGAGCAGTACTTC.

The genes are TRBV6-1 and TRBJ1-5; 9 nucleotides agree with TRBD1. The V and J ends lost 4 bases and 6 bases, in that order; junction bases with no gene match: 4. This CDR3 has 14 residues. The V gene's germline CDR1 is MNHNS and CDR2 SASEGT. The DNA of the CDR3 is TGTGCCAGCAGTGCCGGACAGGGGATTCAGCCCCAGCATTTT. Translating gives CASSAGQGIQPQHF.

The chain combines TRBV4-3 with TRBJ2-1; perhaps TRBD1 as D (6 bases). Trimming removed 0 bases from V and 10 bases from J, with 13 bases in between. CDR1 is LGHNA and CDR2 is YSLEER in the germline V gene. The CDR3 consists of 14 residues. CDR3 coding DNA: TGCGCCAGCAGCCAAGATCGCAAGAGGGGGGAGCAGTTCTTC. Its protein product is CASSQDRKRGEQFF.

This clonotype was observed a handful of times. This sequence joins TRBV6-4 and TRBJ2-2, with a weak D call TRBD1 (6 bases). From germline, CDR1 is MRHNA and CDR2 SNTAGT. V dropped 5 bases and J dropped 3 bases, with 7 bases sitting between them. The CDR3 is 13 amino acids. CDR3 DNA: TGTGCCAGCAGTAACAGGGACACCGGGGAGCTGTTTTTT. Amino acids: CASSNRDTGELFF.

This clonotype was counted a few times. The chain links TRBV28 to TRBJ2-7; 14 bases are a match to TRBD2. This CDR3 spans 14 amino acids. Germline CDR1 is MDHEN and CDR2 is SYDVKM. V trimming: 3 bases; J trimming: 6 bases; junction bases outside the gene matches: 1. The CDR3, as DNA: TGTGCCAGCAGTTTGGGACTAGCGGGAGTCGAGCAGTACTTC. Translated: CASSLGLAGVEQYF.

The genes are TRBV24-1 and TRBJ2-1; no firm D call. V lost 7 bases to trimming and J lost 8 bases, with 8 bases between them. Germline V gene sequence: CDR1 KGHDR, CDR2 SFDVKD. CDR3 size: 11 residues. The CDR3 loop is CATRYQHEQFF. The CDR3 region has the DNA TGTGCCACCAGATATCAGCATGAGCAGTTCTTC.

This rearrangement joins TRBV6-4 to TRBJ2-6; D tentatively reads TRBD1 or TRBD2 (5 bases each). Germline V lookup: CDR1 MRHNA, CDR2 SNTAGT. Deletions cut 4 bases from V and 2 bases from J, with 12 bases between. This CDR3 spans 16 amino acids. The CDR3 DNA sequence: TGTGCCAGCAGTGTTGGGGGTAGCGCTGGGGCCAACGTCCTGACTTTC. Translated, it gives CASSVGGSAGANVLTF.

This clonotype has a handful of counts. The V and J genes are TRBV20-1 and TRBJ2-7; D might be TRBD1 (6 bases). This CDR3 contains 14 residues. V lost 3 bases and J lost 0, with 12 bases in between. Germline loops: CDR1 DFQATT, CDR2 SNEGSKA (reference sequence). DNA of the CDR3: TGCAGTGCTAGTGTTTGGGACAACTCCTACGAGCAGTACTTC. It translates to CSASVWDNSYEQYF.

This clonotype ranks as medium-sized. The chain uses TRBV2 and TRBJ2-5, with TRBD2 matching over 8 bases. This CDR3 has 13 amino acids. The germline V gene has CDR1 SNHLY and CDR2 FYNNEI. Trimming at V came to 8 bases and at J to 5 bases, leaving 7 bases not matched to a gene. The CDR3 loop is CASRLGGGETQYF. The CDR3 DNA follows: TGTGCCAGCCGTTTAGGCGGGGGGGAGACCCAGTACTTC.

This clonotype has just a few counts. J is TRBJ2-7 and V is TRBV28; either TRBD1 or TRBD2 may fit D (5 bases each). The CDR3 has 14 residues. Germline lookup yields CDR1 MDHEN and CDR2 SYDVKM. The V gene lost 6 bases and the J gene lost 5 bases, with 17 bases spanning the gap. The CDR3 region has the DNA TGTGCCAGCAGAAGGACTGGGGGACGGAACGAGCAGTACTTC. Translation gives CASRRTGGRNEQYF.

This clonotype has a handful of counts. CDR3 DNA sequence: TGTGCCAGCAGCTCCCAGGGGGGGCTAGGCGAGCAGTACTTC. Its translation: CASSSQGGLGEQYF. The chain employs TRBV7-2 and TRBJ2-7; either TRBD1 or TRBD2 may fit D (7 bases each). V was cut by 4 bases and J by 6 bases, with 16 bases left in between. This CDR3 contains 14 residues. Per germline, CDR1 SGHTA and CDR2 FQGNSA.

In its sample, this clonotype is medium-sized. The chain uses TRBV20-1 and TRBJ2-5; weak D call: TRBD1 (6 bases). Germline CDR1 reads DFQATT; CDR2 reads SNEGSKA (reference sequence). The CDR3 runs 14 residues. The V end lost 7 bases, the J end lost 8 bases, and 23 bases lay between the germline ends. The CDR3 nucleotides read TGCAGTGTTTTAGACAGGAGCGGAGCCCTTACCCAGTACTTC. This translates into CSVLDRSGALTQYF.

The gene calls are TRBV5-1 and TRBJ2-5; 9 nucleotides align to TRBD1. J was trimmed by 2 bases and V by 2 bases; bases with no gene match: 7. The CDR3 totals 16 residues. Germline values: CDR1 SGHRS, CDR2 YFSETQ. CDR3 sequence (DNA): TGCGCCAGCAGCTTCCAACCCGGACAGGGGCAAGAGACCCAGTACTTC. Translated: CASSFQPGQGQETQYF.

The chain recombines TRBV20-1 with TRBJ2-3; D uncertain. V was pared by 5 bases and J by 4 bases, with 7 bases between. CDR3 size: 11 residues. CDR1 DFQATT and CDR2 SNEGSKA come from the germline V gene (reference sequence). Here the CDR3 DNA reads TGCAGTGCTTTTAGGGCAGATACGCAGTATTTT. Translating it yields CSAFRADTQYF.

This clonotype has a handful of counts. The gene calls are TRBV10-3 and TRBJ2-7, with D possibly matching TRBD2 (5 bases). Germline CDR1 reads ENHRY; CDR2 reads SYGVKD. The CDR3 runs to 12 residues. Trimming removed 5 bases from V and 6 bases from J, with 11 bases in between. The chain's CDR3 is CAISNLAFEQYF. The DNA of the CDR3 is TGTGCCATCAGTAACCTAGCATTCGAGCAGTACTTC.

The chain combines TRBV7-9 with TRBJ2-1; 9 bases match TRBD2. The CDR3 is 12 residues long. From germline, CDR1 is SEHNR and CDR2 FQNEAQ (reference sequence). V trimming: 2 bases; J trimming: 14 bases; junction bases outside the gene matches: 4. DNA of the CDR3: TGTGCCAGCAGCTTATCGGCGGGAGGGGAGTTCTTC. Translation gives CASSLSAGGEFF.

The rearrangement links TRBV15 to TRBJ2-1, with a possible D match to TRBD2 (5 bases). V shed 4 bases and J shed 7 bases, with 20 bases lying between them. The CDR3 has 16 residues. CDR1 LNHNV and CDR2 YYDKDF come from the germline V gene (reference sequence). DNA for the CDR3: TGTGCCACCAGCACGAGTAGGAGTCCCGGGGTGAATGAGCAGTTCTTC. The encoded protein is CATSTSRSPGVNEQFF.

This rearrangement joins TRBV28 to TRBJ2-3; 9 bases are a match to TRBD2. After removal of 5 bases from V and 1 base from J, the junction contained 4 bases not matched to a gene. The CDR3 runs 15 residues. Germline values: CDR1 MDHEN, CDR2 SYDVKM. Here the CDR3 reads CASSIAGVRTDTQYF. The CDR3 DNA reads as TGTGCCAGCAGTATAGCGGGAGTCCGCACAGATACGCAGTATTTT.

This clonotype was seen only a few times. The gene calls are TRBV6-1 and TRBJ2-7, with D perhaps TRBD2 (5 bases). The germline V gene encodes CDR1 MNHNS and CDR2 SASEGT. V was pared by 8 bases and J by 4 bases, with 18 bases between. The CDR3 totals 14 residues. For the CDR3, the DNA is TGTGCCAGCTCCTCCGGGTCGAGGAGGTACGAGCAGTACTTC. It is translated as CASSSGSRRYEQYF.

The chain has TRBV11-2 and TRBJ2-3; TRBD2 agrees at 13 bases. This CDR3 is built from 14 residues. Germline V gives CDR1 SGHAT, CDR2 FQNNGV. Losses at the gene ends were 6 bases for V and 10 bases for J; bases not matched to a gene: 7. Here the CDR3 DNA reads TGTGCCAGCAGTGGACTAGCGGGAGAGGGGGCGCAGTATTTT. This sequence encodes CASSGLAGEGAQYF.

This clonotype rates as medium-sized (0.01 to 0.1%). The rearrangement uses TRBV20-1 and TRBJ1-5, with 11 bases matching TRBD1. The CDR3 covers 14 residues. The germline V gene encodes CDR1 DFQATT and CDR2 SNEGSKA (reference sequence). J lost 6 bases, V lost 0 bases, and 1 base had no gene match. The DNA for the CDR3 is TGCAGTGCTAGAGATGGGACAGGGGGTCAGCCCCAGCATTTT. Its translation is CSARDGTGGQPQHF.

This clonotype was counted only a few times. CDR3 in amino acids: CASSPHNRAGYF. The CDR3 nucleotides read TGTGCCAGCAGTCCGCACAACAGGGCGGGGTACTTC. This rearrangement joins TRBV28 to TRBJ2-7; D is perhaps TRBD1 (6 bases). The CDR3 runs 12 residues. V dropped 5 bases and J dropped 12 bases, with 17 bases sitting between them. Germline V gives CDR1 MDHEN, CDR2 SYDVKM.

This clonotype is categorized as medium-sized (0.01 to 0.1%). The chain combines TRBV2 with TRBJ2-7, with a tentative D call TRBD1 (5 bases). Germline assignment: CDR1 SNHLY and CDR2 FYNNEI. The germline V and J ends were trimmed by 1 base and 3 bases, with 13 bases remaining between them. The CDR3 consists of 15 residues. The CDR3, as DNA: TGTGCCAGCAGTGAAGATCGGCGCAGGGACTACGAGCAGTACTTC. This sequence encodes CASSEDRRRDYEQYF.

V usage is TRBV6-4 and J usage is TRBJ1-6; no clear D gene. Trimming shortened V by 5 bases and J by 4 bases, and 9 bases separated the two germline ends. Looked up from germline, CDR1 is MRHNA and CDR2 is SNTAGT. The CDR3 covers 14 residues. This chain's CDR3 is CASSKTGYNSPLHF. DNA for the CDR3: TGTGCCAGCAGTAAGACGGGTTATAATTCACCCCTCCACTTT.

This clonotype was counted between two and nine times. The CDR3 DNA sequence: TGCAGTGCTAGAGACCGACCGGGACGGGGAACCTACGAGCAGTACTTC. Its translation: CSARDRPGRGTYEQYF. V gene TRBV20-1 combines with J gene TRBJ2-7; tentatively, D is TRBD1 or TRBD2 (5 bases each). Between the trimmed V and J ends, which lost 0 bases and 2 bases, there was a span of 17 bases. The CDR3 is 16 residues long. From germline, CDR1 is DFQATT and CDR2 SNEGSKA (reference sequence).

The DNA for the CDR3 is TGTGCCAGCAGCTTTAGCTGGGGCACAGATACGCAGTATTTT. This encodes CASSFSWGTDTQYF. This sequence joins TRBV7-9 and TRBJ2-3, with D hard to call. V was shortened by 3 bases and J by 1 base, with 8 bases between the two germline ends. CDR3 length: 14 amino acids. CDR1 is SEHNR and CDR2 is FQNEAQ in the germline V gene (reference sequence).